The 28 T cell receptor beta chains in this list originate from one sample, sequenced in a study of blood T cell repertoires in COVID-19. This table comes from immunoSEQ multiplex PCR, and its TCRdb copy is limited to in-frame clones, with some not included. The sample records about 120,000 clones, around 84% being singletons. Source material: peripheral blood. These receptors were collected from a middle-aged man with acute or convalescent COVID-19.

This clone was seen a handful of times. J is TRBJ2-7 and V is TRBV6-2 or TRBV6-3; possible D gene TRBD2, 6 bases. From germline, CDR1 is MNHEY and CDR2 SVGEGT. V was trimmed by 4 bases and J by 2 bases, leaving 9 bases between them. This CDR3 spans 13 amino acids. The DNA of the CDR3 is TGTGCCAGCAGTTTGGAGGGAACCTACGAGCAGTACTTC. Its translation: CASSLEGTYEQYF.

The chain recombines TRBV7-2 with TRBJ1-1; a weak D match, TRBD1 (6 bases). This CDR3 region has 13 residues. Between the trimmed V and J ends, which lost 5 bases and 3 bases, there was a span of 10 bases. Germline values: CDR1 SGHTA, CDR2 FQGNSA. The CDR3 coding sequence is TGTGCCAGCAGCGAACAGGGCCACACTGAAGCTTTCTTT. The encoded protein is CASSEQGHTEAFF.

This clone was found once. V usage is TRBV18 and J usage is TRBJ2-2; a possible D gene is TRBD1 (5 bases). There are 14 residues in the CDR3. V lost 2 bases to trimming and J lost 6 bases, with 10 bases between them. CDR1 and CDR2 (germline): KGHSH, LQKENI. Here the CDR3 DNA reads TGTGCCAGCTCACCAGGTCAGGGCGCCGGGGAGCTGTTTTTT. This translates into CASSPGQGAGELFF. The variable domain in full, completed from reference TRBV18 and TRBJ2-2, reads NAGVMQNPRHLVRRRGQEARLRCSPMKGHSHVYWYRQLPEEGLKFMVYLQKENIIDESGMPKERFSAEFPKEGPSILRIQQVVRGDSAAYFCASSPGQGAGELFFGEGSRLTVL.

The CDR3 nucleotides are TGTGCCAGCAGCTTAAGCGGGGGGCGCCAGTTCTTC. Translating it yields CASSLSGGRQFF. This rearrangement joins TRBV7-2 to TRBJ2-1; 9 bases align to TRBD2. After removal of 2 bases from V and 13 bases from J, the junction contained 3 bases not matched to a gene. The CDR3 spans 12 residues. CDR1 is SGHTA, CDR2 FQGNSA, per germline.

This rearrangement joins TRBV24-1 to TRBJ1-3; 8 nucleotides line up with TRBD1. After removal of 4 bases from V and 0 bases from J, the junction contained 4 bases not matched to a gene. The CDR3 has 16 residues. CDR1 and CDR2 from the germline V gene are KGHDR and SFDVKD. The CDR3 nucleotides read TGTGCCACCAGTGAGAGGCAGGGGGCCTCTGGAAACACCATATATTTT. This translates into CATSERQGASGNTIYF.

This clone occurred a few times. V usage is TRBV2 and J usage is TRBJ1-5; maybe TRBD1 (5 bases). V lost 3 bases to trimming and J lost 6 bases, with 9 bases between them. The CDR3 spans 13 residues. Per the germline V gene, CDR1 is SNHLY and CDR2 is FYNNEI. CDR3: CASSDRVGQPQHF. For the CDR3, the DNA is TGTGCCAGCAGTGACAGGGTGGGTCAGCCCCAGCATTTT.

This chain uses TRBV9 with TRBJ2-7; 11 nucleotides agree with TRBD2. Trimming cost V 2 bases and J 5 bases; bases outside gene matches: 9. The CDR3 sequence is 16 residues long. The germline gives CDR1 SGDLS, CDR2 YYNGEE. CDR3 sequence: CASSVTTSGASDEQYF. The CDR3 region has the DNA TGTGCCAGCAGCGTTACGACTAGCGGGGCCTCTGACGAGCAGTACTTC.

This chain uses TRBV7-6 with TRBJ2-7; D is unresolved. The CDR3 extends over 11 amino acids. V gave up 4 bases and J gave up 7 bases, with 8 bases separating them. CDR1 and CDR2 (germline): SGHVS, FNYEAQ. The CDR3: CASSSSLEQYF. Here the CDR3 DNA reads TGTGCCAGCAGCTCCTCCCTAGAGCAGTACTTC.

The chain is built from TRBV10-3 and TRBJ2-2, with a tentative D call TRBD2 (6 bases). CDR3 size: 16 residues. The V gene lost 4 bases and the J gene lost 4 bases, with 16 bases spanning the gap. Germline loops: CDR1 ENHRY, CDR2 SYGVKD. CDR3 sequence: CAISGRPPRGTGELFF. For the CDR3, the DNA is TGTGCCATCAGTGGCCGACCCCCGCGGGGCACCGGGGAGCTGTTTTTT.

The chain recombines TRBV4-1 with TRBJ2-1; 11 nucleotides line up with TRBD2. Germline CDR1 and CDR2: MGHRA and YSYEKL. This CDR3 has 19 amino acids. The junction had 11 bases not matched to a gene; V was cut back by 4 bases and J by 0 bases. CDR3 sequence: CASSLASGGSSSSYNEQFF. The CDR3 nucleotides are TGCGCCAGCAGCCTTGCTAGCGGGGGGTCCTCTAGCTCCTACAATGAGCAGTTCTTC.

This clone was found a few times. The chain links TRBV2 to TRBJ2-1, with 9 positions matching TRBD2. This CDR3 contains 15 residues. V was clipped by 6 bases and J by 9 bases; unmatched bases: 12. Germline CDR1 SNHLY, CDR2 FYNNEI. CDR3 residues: CASRPGTSPSGEQFF. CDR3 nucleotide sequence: TGTGCCAGCAGACCCGGGACTAGCCCATCGGGTGAGCAGTTCTTC.

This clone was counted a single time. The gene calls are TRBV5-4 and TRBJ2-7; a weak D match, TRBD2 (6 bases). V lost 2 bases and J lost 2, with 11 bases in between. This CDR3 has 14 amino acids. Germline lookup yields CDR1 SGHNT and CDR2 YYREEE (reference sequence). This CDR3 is CASSFPSEPYEQYF. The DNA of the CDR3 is TGTGCCAGCAGCTTCCCTAGCGAACCCTACGAGCAGTACTTC.

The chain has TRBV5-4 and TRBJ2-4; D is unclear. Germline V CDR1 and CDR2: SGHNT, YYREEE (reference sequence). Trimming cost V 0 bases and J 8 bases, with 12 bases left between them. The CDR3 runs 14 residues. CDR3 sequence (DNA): TGTGCCAGCAGCTTGGGAGGCCTCCGAGACATTCAGTACTTC. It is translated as CASSLGGLRDIQYF.

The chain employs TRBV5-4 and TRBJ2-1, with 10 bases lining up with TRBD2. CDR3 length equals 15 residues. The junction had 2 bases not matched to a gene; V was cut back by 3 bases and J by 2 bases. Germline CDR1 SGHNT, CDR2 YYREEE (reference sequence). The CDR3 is CASSSAGGTYNEQFF. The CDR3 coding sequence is TGTGCCAGCAGCTCAGCGGGGGGGACCTACAATGAGCAGTTCTTC.

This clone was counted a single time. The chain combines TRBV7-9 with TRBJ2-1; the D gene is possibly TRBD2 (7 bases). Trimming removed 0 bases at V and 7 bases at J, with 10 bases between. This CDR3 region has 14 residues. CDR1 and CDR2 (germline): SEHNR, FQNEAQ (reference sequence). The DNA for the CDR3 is TGTGCCAGCAGCTTAGCGGGGGGGCGGAATGAGCAGTTCTTC. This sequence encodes CASSLAGGRNEQFF.

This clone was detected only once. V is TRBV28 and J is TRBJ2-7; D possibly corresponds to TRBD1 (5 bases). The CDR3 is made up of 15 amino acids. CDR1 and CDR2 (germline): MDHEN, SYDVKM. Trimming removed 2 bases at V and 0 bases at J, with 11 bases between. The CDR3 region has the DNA TGTGCCAGCAGTTTAGGGCAGGGAAGCTCCTACGAGCAGTACTTC. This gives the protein CASSLGQGSSYEQYF.

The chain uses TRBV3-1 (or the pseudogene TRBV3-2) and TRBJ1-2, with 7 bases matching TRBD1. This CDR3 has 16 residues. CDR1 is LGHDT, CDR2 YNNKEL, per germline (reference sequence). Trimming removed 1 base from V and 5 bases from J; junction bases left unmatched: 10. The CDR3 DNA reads TGTGCCAGCAGCCAAGGACTGTCGACAGGGAAGTATGGCTACACCTTC. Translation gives CASSQGLSTGKYGYTF.

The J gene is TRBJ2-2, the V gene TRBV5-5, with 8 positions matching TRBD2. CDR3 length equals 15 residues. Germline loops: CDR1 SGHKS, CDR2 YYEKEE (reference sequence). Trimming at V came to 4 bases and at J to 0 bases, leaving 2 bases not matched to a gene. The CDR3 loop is CASSRLATNTGELFF. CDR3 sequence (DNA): TGTGCCAGCAGCCGACTAGCGACGAACACCGGGGAGCTGTTTTTT.

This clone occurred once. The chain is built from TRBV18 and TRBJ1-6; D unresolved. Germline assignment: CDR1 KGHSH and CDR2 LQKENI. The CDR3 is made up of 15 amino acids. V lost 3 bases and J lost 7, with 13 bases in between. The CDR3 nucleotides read TGTGCCAGCTCACCCGGAGTCAGTCAAAATTCACCCCTCCACTTT. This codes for CASSPGVSQNSPLHF. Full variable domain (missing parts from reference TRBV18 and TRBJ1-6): NAGVMQNPRHLVRRRGQEARLRCSPMKGHSHVYWYRQLPEEGLKFMVYLQKENIIDESGMPKERFSAEFPKEGPSILRIQQVVRGDSAAYFCASSPGVSQNSPLHFGNGTRLTVT.

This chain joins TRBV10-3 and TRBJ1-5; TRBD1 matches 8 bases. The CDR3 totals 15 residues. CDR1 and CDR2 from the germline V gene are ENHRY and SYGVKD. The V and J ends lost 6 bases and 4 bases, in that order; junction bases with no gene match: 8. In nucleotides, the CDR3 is TGTGCCATCAGACCCGGGACAGGTTCTAATCAGCCCCAGCATTTT. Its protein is CAIRPGTGSNQPQHF.

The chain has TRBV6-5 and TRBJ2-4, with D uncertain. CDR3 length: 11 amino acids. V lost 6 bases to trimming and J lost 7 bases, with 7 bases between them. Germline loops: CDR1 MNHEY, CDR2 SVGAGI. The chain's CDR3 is CASSRSNIQYF. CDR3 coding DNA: TGTGCCAGCAGCAGATCGAACATTCAGTACTTC.

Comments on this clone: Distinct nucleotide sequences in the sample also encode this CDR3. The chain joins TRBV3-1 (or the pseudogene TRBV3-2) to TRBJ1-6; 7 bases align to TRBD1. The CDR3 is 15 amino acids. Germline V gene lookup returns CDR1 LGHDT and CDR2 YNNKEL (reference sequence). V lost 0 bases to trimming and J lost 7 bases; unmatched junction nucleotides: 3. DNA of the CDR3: TGTGCCAGCAGCCAAGAGGCAGGGGGGAATTCACCCCTCCACTTT. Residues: CASSQEAGGNSPLHF.

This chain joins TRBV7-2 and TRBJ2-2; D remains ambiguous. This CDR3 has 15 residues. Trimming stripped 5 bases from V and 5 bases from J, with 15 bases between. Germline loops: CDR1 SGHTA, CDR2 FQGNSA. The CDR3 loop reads CASSRLAEGTGELFF. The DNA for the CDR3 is TGTGCCAGCAGCCGCCTCGCGGAAGGTACCGGGGAGCTGTTTTTT.

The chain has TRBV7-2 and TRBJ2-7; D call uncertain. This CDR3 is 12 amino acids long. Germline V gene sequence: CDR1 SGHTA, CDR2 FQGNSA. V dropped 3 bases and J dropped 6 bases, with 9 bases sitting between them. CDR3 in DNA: TGTGCCAGCAGCTTTTCTGCGTCCGAGCAGTACTTC. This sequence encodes CASSFSASEQYF.

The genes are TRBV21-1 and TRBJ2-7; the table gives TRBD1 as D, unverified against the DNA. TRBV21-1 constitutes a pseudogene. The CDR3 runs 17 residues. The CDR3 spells CASSDRGPNPISCEQYF. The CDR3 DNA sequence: TGTGCCAGCAGCGACAGGGGGCCCAACCCCATTTCCTGCGAGCAGTACTTC.

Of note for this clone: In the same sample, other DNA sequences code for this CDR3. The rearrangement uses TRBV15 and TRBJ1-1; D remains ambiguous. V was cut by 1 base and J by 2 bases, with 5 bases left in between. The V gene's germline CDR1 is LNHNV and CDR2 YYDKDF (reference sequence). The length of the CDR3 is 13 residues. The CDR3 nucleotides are TGTGCCACCAGCAGAGGTCTCAACACTGAAGCTTTCTTT. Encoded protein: CATSRGLNTEAFF.

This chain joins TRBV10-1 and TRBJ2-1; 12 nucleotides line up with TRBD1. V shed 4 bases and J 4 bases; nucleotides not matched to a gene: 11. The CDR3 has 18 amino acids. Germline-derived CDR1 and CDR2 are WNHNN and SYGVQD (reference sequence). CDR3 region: CASSAGQGARTGYNEQFF. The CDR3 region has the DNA TGCGCCAGCAGTGCGGGACAGGGGGCACGGACCGGATACAATGAGCAGTTCTTC.

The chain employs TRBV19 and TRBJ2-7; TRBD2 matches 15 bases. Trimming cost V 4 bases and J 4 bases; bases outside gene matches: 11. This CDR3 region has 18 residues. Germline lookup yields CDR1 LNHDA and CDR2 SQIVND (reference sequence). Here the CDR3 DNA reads TGTGCCAGTAGTACCCCTCGGACTAGCGGGGGGGGAGGATACGAGCAGTACTTC. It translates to CASSTPRTSGGGGYEQYF.